The clone carrying this T cell receptor beta chain was found a few times. Its target is unknown. As every portion of the isolated RNA was reverse transcribed, the sequencing read expressed TCRB transcripts. Some clones are missing from TCRdb's copy, which holds only in-frame ones; the method was immunoSEQ multiplex PCR. The table lists 310,000 or so clones, 7% to 9% of them singletons, with 0.44% in the top ten. This entry is derived from a study of beta chain features in type 1 diabetes. In the study overall: Taken together, all samples contributed fewer than 110 million examined sorted cells. Study-wide results and caveats: More deletions and fewer insertions at VDJ junctions were seen in type 1 diabetes patients. Whether HLA type affects TCRB rearrangement stayed undetermined in the present work. When cDNA is sequenced, cells with high TCR expression could be over-represented.

V lost 5 bases and J 8 bases, leaving 12 bases between the germline ends. CDR3 length: 12 amino acids. CDR1 is MNHNY and CDR2 is SVGAGI in the germline V gene (reference sequence). Sequenced sample: central memory CD4+ T cells from blood. The chain carries TRBV6-6 and TRBJ1-2, with D unclear. The TCR sequence derives from a woman under 30 in good health. As DNA, the CDR3 is TGTGCCAGCAGTCGACTGGTACAGGGCTACACCTTC. Amino acid sequence: CASSRLVQGYTF.